The following is a T cell receptor (beta chain) sequence with its context. The antigen is unknown. The sample has other DNA sequences that encode this CDR3 too. TCRdb's copy holds only in-frame clones and misses some; the assay was immunoSEQ multiplex PCR. The table includes some 57,000 clones, approximately 90% detected once. The source of the sample is a study of OX40 agonist ivuxolimab in advanced cancers. Findings of the study overall: Among the lowest levels of clonal expansion were found in partial responders at 0.1-3.0 mg/kg.

The V gene lost 2 bases and the J gene lost 1 base, with 11 bases spanning the gap. CDR1 and CDR2 (germline): SGHTA, FQGNSA. The CDR3 loop spans 15 amino acids. The clonotype comes from an adult with an advanced solid tumor such as melanoma, head and neck, liver or kidney cancer. The sequenced sample was CD4+ or CD8+ T cells sorted from blood, obtained in a trial of the OX40 agonist ivuxolimab. The chain carries TRBV7-2 and TRBJ1-1, with unresolved D. For the CDR3, the DNA is TGTGCCAGCAGCTTACAAACGACCTCGAACACTGAAGCTTTCTTT. This gives the protein CASSLQTTSNTEAFF.